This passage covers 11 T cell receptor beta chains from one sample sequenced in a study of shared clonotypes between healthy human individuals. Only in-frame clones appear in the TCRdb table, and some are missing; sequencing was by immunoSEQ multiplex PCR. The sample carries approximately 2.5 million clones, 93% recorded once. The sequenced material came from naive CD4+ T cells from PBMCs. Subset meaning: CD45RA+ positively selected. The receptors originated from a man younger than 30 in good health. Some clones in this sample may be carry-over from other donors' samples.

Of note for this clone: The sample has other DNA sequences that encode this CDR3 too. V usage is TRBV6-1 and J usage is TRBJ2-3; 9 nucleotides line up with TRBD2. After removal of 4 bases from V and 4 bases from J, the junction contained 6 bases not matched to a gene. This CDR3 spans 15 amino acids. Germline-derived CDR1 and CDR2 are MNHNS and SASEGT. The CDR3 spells CASSVLAGASDTQYF. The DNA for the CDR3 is TGTGCCAGCAGTGTATTAGCGGGAGCATCAGATACGCAGTATTTT.

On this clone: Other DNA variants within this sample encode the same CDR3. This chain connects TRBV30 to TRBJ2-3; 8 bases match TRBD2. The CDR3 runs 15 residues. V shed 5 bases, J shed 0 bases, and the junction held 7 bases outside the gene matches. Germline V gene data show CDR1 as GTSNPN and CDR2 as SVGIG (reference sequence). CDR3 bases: TGTGCCTGGGGACCCTTAGCGGGAAGCACAGATACGCAGTATTTT. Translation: CAWGPLAGSTDTQYF.

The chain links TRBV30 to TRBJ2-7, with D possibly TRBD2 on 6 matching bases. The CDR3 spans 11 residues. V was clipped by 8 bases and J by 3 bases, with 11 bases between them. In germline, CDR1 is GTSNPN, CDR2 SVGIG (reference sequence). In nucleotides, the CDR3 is TGTGCCGGGGGGAGGCGCTACGAGCAGTACTTC. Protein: CAGGRRYEQYF.

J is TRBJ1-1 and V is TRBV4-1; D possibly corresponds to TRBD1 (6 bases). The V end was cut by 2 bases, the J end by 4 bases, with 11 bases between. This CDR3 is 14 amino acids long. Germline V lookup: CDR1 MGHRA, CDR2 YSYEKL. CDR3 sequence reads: CASSQSLGATEAFF. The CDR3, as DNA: TGCGCCAGCAGCCAAAGTCTGGGGGCCACTGAAGCTTTCTTT.

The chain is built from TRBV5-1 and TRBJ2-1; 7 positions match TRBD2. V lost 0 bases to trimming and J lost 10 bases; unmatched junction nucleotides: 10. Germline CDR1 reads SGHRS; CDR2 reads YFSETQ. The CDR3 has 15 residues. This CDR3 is CASSLAARENGEQFF. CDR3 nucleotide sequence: TGCGCCAGCAGCTTGGCCGCGCGGGAGAATGGAGAGCAGTTCTTC.

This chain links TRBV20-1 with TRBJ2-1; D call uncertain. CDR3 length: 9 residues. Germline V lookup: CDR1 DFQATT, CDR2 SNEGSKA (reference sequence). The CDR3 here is CSVSGEQFF. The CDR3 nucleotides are TGCAGCGTATCGGGTGAGCAGTTCTTC.

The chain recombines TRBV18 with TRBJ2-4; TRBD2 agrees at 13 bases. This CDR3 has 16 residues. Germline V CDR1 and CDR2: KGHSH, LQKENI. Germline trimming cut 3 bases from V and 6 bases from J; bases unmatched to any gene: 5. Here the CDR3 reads CASSPGLAGSINIQYF. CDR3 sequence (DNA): TGTGCCAGCTCACCGGGACTAGCGGGAAGTATAAACATTCAGTACTTC.

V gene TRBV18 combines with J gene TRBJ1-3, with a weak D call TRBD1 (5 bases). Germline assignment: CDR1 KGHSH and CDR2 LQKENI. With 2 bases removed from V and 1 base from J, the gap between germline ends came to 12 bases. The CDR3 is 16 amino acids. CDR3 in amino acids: CASSPSAGRSGNTIYF. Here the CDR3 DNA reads TGTGCCAGCTCACCATCGGCAGGGAGATCTGGAAACACCATATATTTT.

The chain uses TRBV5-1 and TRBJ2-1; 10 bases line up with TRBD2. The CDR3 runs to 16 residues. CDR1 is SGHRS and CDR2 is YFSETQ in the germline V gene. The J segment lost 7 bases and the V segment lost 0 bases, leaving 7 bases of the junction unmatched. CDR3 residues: CASSLAGAGGQNEQFF. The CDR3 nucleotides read TGCGCCAGCAGCTTGGCCGGAGCGGGAGGGCAGAATGAGCAGTTCTTC.

The CDR3 here is CASSYGGQGNYGYTF. DNA for the CDR3: TGTGCCAGCAGTTACGGGGGACAGGGAAACTATGGCTACACCTTC. The chain recombines TRBV6-5 with TRBJ1-2, with 9 positions matching TRBD1. The CDR3 runs 15 residues. Losses at the gene ends were 2 bases for V and 2 bases for J; bases not matched to a gene: 3. Germline values: CDR1 MNHEY, CDR2 SVGAGI.

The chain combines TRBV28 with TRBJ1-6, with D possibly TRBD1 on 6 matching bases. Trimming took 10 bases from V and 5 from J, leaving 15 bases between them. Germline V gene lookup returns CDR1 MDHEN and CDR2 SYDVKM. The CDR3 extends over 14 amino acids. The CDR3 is CATKQGTDNSPLHF. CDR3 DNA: TGTGCCACCAAACAGGGAACGGATAATTCACCCCTCCACTTT.